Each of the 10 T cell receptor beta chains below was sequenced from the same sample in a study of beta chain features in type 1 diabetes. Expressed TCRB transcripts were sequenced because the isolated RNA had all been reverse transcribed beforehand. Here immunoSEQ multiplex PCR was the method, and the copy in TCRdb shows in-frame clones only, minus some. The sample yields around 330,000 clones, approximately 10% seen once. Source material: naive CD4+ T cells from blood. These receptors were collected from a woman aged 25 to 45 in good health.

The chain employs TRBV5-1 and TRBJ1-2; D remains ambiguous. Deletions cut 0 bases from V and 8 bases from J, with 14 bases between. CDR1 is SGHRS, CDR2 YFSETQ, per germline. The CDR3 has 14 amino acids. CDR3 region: CASSLDSGIRGYTF. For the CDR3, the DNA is TGCGCCAGCAGCTTGGATTCGGGAATAAGGGGCTACACCTTC.

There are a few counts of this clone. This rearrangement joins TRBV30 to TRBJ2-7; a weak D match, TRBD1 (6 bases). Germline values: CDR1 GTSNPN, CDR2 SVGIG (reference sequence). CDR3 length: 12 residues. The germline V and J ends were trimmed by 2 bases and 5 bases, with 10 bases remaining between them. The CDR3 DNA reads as TGTGCCTGGAGTCTACAGGGTGACGAGCAGTACTTC. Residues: CAWSLQGDEQYF.

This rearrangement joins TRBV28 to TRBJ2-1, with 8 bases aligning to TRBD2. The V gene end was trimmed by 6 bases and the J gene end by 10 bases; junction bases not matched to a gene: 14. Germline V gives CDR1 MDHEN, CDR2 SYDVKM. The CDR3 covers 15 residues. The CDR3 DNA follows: TGTGCCAGCAGCCCAAGCGGGAGTGGTTTAGGGGAGCAGTTCTTC. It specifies CASSPSGSGLGEQFF.

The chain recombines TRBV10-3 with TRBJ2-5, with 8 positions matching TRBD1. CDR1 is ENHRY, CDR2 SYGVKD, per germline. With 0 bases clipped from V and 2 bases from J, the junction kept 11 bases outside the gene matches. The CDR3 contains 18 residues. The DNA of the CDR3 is TGTGCCATCAGTGAGTCGAGGGACAGGACCGACCAACAAGAGACCCAGTACTTC. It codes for CAISESRDRTDQQETQYF.

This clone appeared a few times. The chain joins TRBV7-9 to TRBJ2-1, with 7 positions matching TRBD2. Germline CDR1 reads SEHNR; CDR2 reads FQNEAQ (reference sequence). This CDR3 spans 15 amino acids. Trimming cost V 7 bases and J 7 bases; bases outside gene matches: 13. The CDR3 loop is CASTPLGREWNEQFF. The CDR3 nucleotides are TGTGCCAGCACCCCCCTCGGGCGGGAGTGGAATGAGCAGTTCTTC.

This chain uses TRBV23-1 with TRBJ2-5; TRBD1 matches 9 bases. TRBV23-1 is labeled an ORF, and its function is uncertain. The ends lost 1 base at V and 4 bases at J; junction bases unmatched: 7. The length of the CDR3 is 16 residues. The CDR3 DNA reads TGCGCCAGCAGTCAATTAGGACAGGGGTTGGGAGAGACCCAGTACTTC. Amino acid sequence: CASSQLGQGLGETQYF.

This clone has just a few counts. CDR3 DNA sequence: TGCGCCAGCAGCCAAGTATCCCCACGGCGGCTGTACAATGAGCAGTTCTTC. It translates to CASSQVSPRRLYNEQFF. This sequence joins TRBV4-1 and TRBJ2-1; D uncertain. V lost 1 base and J lost 4, with 17 bases in between. This CDR3 contains 17 residues. Germline-derived CDR1 and CDR2 are MGHRA and YSYEKL.

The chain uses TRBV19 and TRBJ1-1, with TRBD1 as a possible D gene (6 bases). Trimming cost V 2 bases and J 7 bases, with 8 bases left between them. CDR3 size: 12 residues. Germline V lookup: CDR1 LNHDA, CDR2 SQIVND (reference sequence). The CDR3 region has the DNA TGTGCCAGTAGTATAAGGGGGGGTGAAGCTTTCTTT. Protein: CASSIRGGEAFF.

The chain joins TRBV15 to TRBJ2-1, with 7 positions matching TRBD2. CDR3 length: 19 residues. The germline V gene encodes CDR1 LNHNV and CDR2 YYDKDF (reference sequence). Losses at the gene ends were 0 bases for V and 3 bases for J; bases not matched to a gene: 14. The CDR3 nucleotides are TGTGCCACCAGCAGAGATTTAAGAAGGACTAGTGGAGGCTACAATGAGCAGTTCTTC. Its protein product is CATSRDLRRTSGGYNEQFF.

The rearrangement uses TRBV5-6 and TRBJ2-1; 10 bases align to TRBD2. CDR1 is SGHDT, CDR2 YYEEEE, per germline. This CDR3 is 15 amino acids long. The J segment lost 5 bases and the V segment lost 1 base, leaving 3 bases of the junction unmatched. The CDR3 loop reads CASSLRTSGNNEQFF. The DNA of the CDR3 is TGTGCCAGCAGCTTGCGGACTAGCGGTAACAATGAGCAGTTCTTC.